Listed here are 8 T cell receptor beta chains from one sample, sequenced in a study of T-cell reconstitution after alpha-beta-depleted transplantation in children. The library targeted TCRbeta and was prepared with unique molecular identifiers. One entry per CDR3 protein results from TCRdb running MiXCR on the PCR reads. The sample consists of 210,000 or so distinct CDR3 sequences, roughly 10% of them appearing once. Specimen: PBMCs, collected before TCRalphabeta/CD19-depleted stem cell transplant. These receptors originate from a child less than two years old with acute myeloid leukemia, due to receive a stem cell transplant.

In this sample, this clonotype turned up many times. This chain connects TRBV2 to TRBJ1-6; 9 bases map to TRBD1. CDR3 length equals 16 residues. CDR1 is SNHLY and CDR2 is FYNNEI in the germline V gene. The junction had 7 bases not matched to a gene; V was cut back by 5 bases and J by 5 bases. This chain's CDR3 is CASSIRDRVDNSPLHF. In DNA, the CDR3 is TGTGCCAGCAGTATCCGGGACAGGGTAGATAATTCACCCCTCCACTTT.

This clonotype was detected once. The chain couples TRBV20-1 to TRBJ1-1; no reliable D call. Trimming removed 1 base at V and 3 bases at J, with 9 bases between. CDR3 size: 13 residues. CDR1 and CDR2 from the germline V gene are DFQATT and SNEGSKA (reference sequence). The chain's CDR3 is CSARGDAYTEAFF. The CDR3 DNA is TGCAGTGCTAGAGGGGATGCATACACTGAAGCTTTCTTT.

This clonotype occurred many times. J is TRBJ2-1 and V is TRBV12-3 or TRBV12-4; maybe TRBD2 (6 bases). The CDR3 sequence is 17 residues long. The germline V and J ends were trimmed by 7 bases and 0 bases, with 19 bases remaining between them. In nucleotides, the CDR3 is TGTGCCAGCATCCCGCTGGGGGAGGTTCTCTCCTACAATGAGCAGTTCTTC. Its translation is CASIPLGEVLSYNEQFF.

Ten or more counts support this clonotype. The rearrangement uses TRBV20-1 and TRBJ2-2, with TRBD2 matching over 7 bases. Looked up from germline, CDR1 is DFQATT and CDR2 is SNEGSKA (reference sequence). The CDR3 is 14 residues long. Losses at the gene ends were 4 bases for V and 4 bases for J; bases not matched to a gene: 6. DNA of the CDR3: TGCAGTGCTACCCCGGGGGGACCCACCGGGGAGCTGTTTTTT. Protein sequence: CSATPGGPTGELFF.

This clonotype was counted at least ten times. V and J are TRBV7-2 and TRBJ2-7, with D maybe TRBD2 (5 bases). From germline, CDR1 is SGHTA and CDR2 FQGNSA. V was trimmed by 5 bases and J by 7 bases, leaving 15 bases between them. The CDR3 covers 13 residues. This CDR3 is CASSRTGRREQYF. The CDR3 nucleotides read TGTGCCAGCAGCCGCACGGGCAGGAGGGAGCAGTACTTC.

This clonotype was found many times. In nucleotides, the CDR3 is TGTGCCAGCAGTTACGGGGGGGCCTACACAGATACGCAGTATTTT. Residues: CASSYGGAYTDTQYF. The chain links TRBV6-5 to TRBJ2-3; D possibly corresponds to TRBD2 (7 bases). Trimming pared 2 bases from V and 2 bases from J, leaving 11 bases between. Germline CDR1 reads MNHEY; CDR2 reads SVGAGI. This CDR3 is 15 amino acids long.

This clonotype was counted ten times or more. The chain employs TRBV3-1 and TRBJ2-3; D ambiguous. This CDR3 is built from 11 residues. Trimming pared 1 base from V and 4 bases from J, leaving 0 bases between. Per germline, CDR1 LGHDT and CDR2 YNNKEL (reference sequence). The CDR3 loop is CASSQADTQYF. The CDR3 DNA reads as TGTGCCAGCAGCCAAGCAGATACGCAGTATTTT.

This rearrangement joins TRBV4-2 to TRBJ2-2; D is undetermined. This CDR3 region has 13 residues. Trimming stripped 3 bases from V and 2 bases from J, with 4 bases between. Germline V gene data show CDR1 as LGHNA and CDR2 as YNFKEQ. The CDR3 loop reads CASSQFNTGELFF. CDR3 coding DNA: TGTGCCAGCAGCCAGTTCAACACCGGGGAGCTGTTTTTT.